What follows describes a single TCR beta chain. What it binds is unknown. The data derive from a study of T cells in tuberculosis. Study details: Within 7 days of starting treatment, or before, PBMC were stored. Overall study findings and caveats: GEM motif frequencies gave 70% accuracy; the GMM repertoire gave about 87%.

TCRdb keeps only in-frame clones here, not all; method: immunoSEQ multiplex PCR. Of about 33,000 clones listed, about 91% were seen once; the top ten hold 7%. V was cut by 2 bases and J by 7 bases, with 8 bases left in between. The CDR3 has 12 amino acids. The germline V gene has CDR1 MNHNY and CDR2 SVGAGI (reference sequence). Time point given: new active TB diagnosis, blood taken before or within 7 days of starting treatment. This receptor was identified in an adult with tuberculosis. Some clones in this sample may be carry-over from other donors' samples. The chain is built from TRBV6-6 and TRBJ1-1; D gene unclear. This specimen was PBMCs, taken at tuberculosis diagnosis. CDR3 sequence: CASSYDAGEAFF. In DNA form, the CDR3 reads TGTGCCAGCAGTTACGATGCAGGTGAAGCTTTCTTT.